The 15 T cell receptor beta chains presented below share a single source sample, sequenced in a study of blood T cell repertoires in COVID-19. Profiling relied on immunoSEQ multiplex PCR, and the TCRdb table lists in-frame clones only, not all of them. This table has hundreds of thousands of clones, around 90% appearing once. Sequenced material: peripheral blood. The source is a woman younger than 30 with acute or convalescent COVID-19.

The chain couples TRBV14 to TRBJ1-6; D is unresolved. Germline values: CDR1 SGHDN, CDR2 FVKESK. CDR3 length equals 14 residues. V lost 1 base, J lost 13 bases, and 14 bases lay in between. CDR3 nucleotide sequence: TGTGCCAGCAGCCAAGCGATGGCGGCGGGGCCCCTCCACTTT. Its translation is CASSQAMAAGPLHF.

V is TRBV5-8 and J is TRBJ2-7; TRBD1 might be the D (6 bases). The CDR3 is 14 amino acids. The V gene's germline CDR1 is SGHTS and CDR2 YDEGEE. With 1 base removed from V and 5 bases from J, the gap between germline ends came to 13 bases. The CDR3 DNA follows: TGTGCCAGCAGCTTGTACAGGGAAGTTAACGAGCAGTACTTC. Amino acid sequence: CASSLYREVNEQYF.

The chain uses TRBV14 and TRBJ2-7, with a possible D match to TRBD2 (5 bases). The CDR3 runs 14 residues. Germline CDR1 SGHDN, CDR2 FVKESK. The V end was cut by 1 base, the J end by 6 bases, with 13 bases between. CDR3 bases: TGTGCCAGCAGCCAAGGGTGGGCGGGTTCCGAGCAGTACTTC. The encoded protein is CASSQGWAGSEQYF.

The chain couples TRBV6-5 to TRBJ1-1; tentative D call: TRBD1 (6 bases). Looked up from germline, CDR1 is MNHEY and CDR2 is SVGAGI. V gave up 6 bases and J gave up 0 bases, with 8 bases separating them. This CDR3 is built from 13 residues. The CDR3 sequence is CASRDRMNTEAFF. In DNA form, the CDR3 reads TGTGCCAGCAGAGACAGGATGAACACTGAAGCTTTCTTT.

This chain joins TRBV6-4 and TRBJ1-6; a possible D gene is TRBD1 (5 bases). V lost 8 bases to trimming and J lost 9 bases, with 20 bases between them. This CDR3 has 15 residues. The germline gives CDR1 MRHNA, CDR2 SNTAGT. The CDR3 region is CASRTGTGPSSPLHF. DNA of the CDR3: TGTGCCAGCCGTACAGGTACAGGCCCGTCTTCACCCCTCCACTTT.

This chain connects TRBV5-8 to TRBJ1-5; 7 nucleotides agree with TRBD1. Germline CDR1 is SGHTS and CDR2 is YDEGEE. The CDR3 runs 15 residues. V lost 2 bases, J lost 4 bases, and 6 bases stayed unmatched. CDR3 coding DNA: TGTGCCAGCAGCTTCGGGACAGTTCCTAATCAGCCCCAGCATTTT. Protein sequence: CASSFGTVPNQPQHF.

The chain recombines TRBV6-5 with TRBJ1-1, with TRBD1 matching over 8 bases. The CDR3 runs to 15 residues. CDR1 is MNHEY and CDR2 is SVGAGI in the germline V gene. Trimming took 6 bases from V and 6 from J; bases not matched to a gene: 12. The CDR3 region is CASRWTGKVMSEAFF. The DNA of the CDR3 is TGTGCCAGCAGGTGGACAGGGAAGGTAATGTCTGAAGCTTTCTTT.

This chain connects TRBV19 to TRBJ1-3; weak D call: TRBD1 (5 bases). The CDR3 loop spans 17 amino acids. Germline CDR1 is LNHDA and CDR2 is SQIVND (reference sequence). V was trimmed by 7 bases and J by 0 bases, leaving 19 bases between them. The CDR3 sequence: CASTHRKGNHSGNTIYF. CDR3 nucleotides: TGTGCCAGTACTCACCGAAAGGGGAACCACTCTGGAAACACCATATATTTT.

The J gene is TRBJ1-5, the V gene TRBV27, with D perhaps matching TRBD1 (5 bases). V lost 6 bases and J 5 bases, leaving 17 bases between the germline ends. Germline assignment: CDR1 MNHEY and CDR2 SMNVEV (reference sequence). The CDR3 consists of 15 residues. CDR3 sequence (DNA): TGTGCCAGCAGACGATTAGGGGATAATTATCAGCCCCAGCATTTT. It yields the protein CASRRLGDNYQPQHF.

In this sample, this clone turned up once. The chain has TRBV27 and TRBJ2-7; TRBD1 matches at 7 bases. J lost 4 bases, V lost 1 base, and 13 bases had no gene match. This CDR3 is built from 17 residues. Germline V gives CDR1 MNHEY, CDR2 SMNVEV (reference sequence). The DNA of the CDR3 is TGTGCCAGCAGTTTATTTGCTCCCAGGGGGAGTTCGTACGAGCAGTACTTC. It yields the protein CASSLFAPRGSSYEQYF.

The chain couples TRBV9 to TRBJ2-6; 7 bases fit TRBD1. With V trimmed by 0 bases and J by 0 bases, 9 bases remained unmatched. The CDR3 is 19 amino acids. Germline lookup yields CDR1 SGDLS and CDR2 YYNGEE. CDR3 bases: TGTGCCAGCAGCGTAGGGTGGGGGACAGTATACTCTGGGGCCAACGTCCTGACTTTC. Translated: CASSVGWGTVYSGANVLTF.

This clone was picked up a small number of times. The chain uses TRBV6-4 and TRBJ2-3; D possibly corresponds to TRBD2 (6 bases). Germline loops: CDR1 MRHNA, CDR2 SNTAGT. CDR3 length: 13 residues. The V gene lost 6 bases and the J gene lost 4 bases, with 11 bases spanning the gap. The CDR3 loop is CASSGGAADTQYF. The CDR3 DNA reads TGTGCCAGCAGCGGCGGGGCGGCAGATACGCAGTATTTT.

This clone was observed once. The genes are TRBV4-3 and TRBJ2-1, with a tentative D call TRBD2 (6 bases). This CDR3 is built from 16 residues. The germline V gene encodes CDR1 LGHNA and CDR2 YSLEER. The V end lost 1 base, the J end lost 2 bases, and 12 bases lay between the germline ends. CDR3 in DNA: TGCGCCAGCAGCCAAGTTGCCGGGGGACCCTACAATGAGCAGTTCTTC. Protein: CASSQVAGGPYNEQFF.

This chain uses TRBV5-1 with TRBJ2-7, with D possibly being TRBD2 (6 bases). The CDR3 is 14 amino acids. V was pared by 4 bases and J by 1 base, with 12 bases between. Germline V gene lookup returns CDR1 SGHRS and CDR2 YFSETQ. The CDR3 nucleotides read TGCGCCAGCAGCGAGGGTCGGGGGTCCTACGAGCAGTACTTC. It codes for CASSEGRGSYEQYF.

This clone was observed a handful of times. V is TRBV6-5 and J is TRBJ1-6; TRBD1 matches 7 bases. The V gene end was trimmed by 7 bases and the J gene end by 1 base; junction bases not matched to a gene: 4. This CDR3 comprises 15 residues. Per germline, CDR1 MNHEY and CDR2 SVGAGI. The CDR3 loop reads CASMEGASYNSPLHF. As DNA, the CDR3 is TGTGCCAGCATGGAGGGGGCGTCCTATAATTCACCCCTCCACTTT.